This entry describes one T cell receptor (beta chain). Its specificity is not known. The repertoire was sequenced with immunoSEQ multiplex PCR; TCRdb's copy has only in-frame clones and lacks some. Among about 48,000 clones, roughly 84% were seen once, and the ten largest hold approximately 6.7%. Per germline, CDR1 SGHAT and CDR2 FQNNGV. This CDR3 region has 14 residues. V lost 3 bases to trimming and J lost 7 bases, with 12 bases between them. The data belong to a study of a mutant IDH1 vaccine in newly diagnosed glioma. Study-level information: Initiation of the vaccine course occurred 4-6 weeks after radiotherapy alone, or alongside temozolomide cycles. Pretreatment consisted of radiotherapy, temozolomide, or both, with most receiving both.

Overall study findings and caveats: Immune responses induced by vaccination arose in 90% to 95% of the patients.

This sample's time point: week 35, safety follow-up. A single vaccine dose contained 300 ug of mutant IDH1 20-mer peptide, and topical imiquimod was used with it. The clonotype originates from a man between 40 and 49 years old with glioma. This rearrangement joins TRBV11-2 to TRBJ1-4, with D possibly being TRBD1 (5 bases). The sequenced sample was PBMCs, obtained from a glioma patient whose treatment included an IDH1 peptide vaccine. CDR3 nucleotides: TGTGCCAGCAGCTTTGCTCGGGGGACTGAAAAACTGTTTTTT. It codes for CASSFARGTEKLFF.